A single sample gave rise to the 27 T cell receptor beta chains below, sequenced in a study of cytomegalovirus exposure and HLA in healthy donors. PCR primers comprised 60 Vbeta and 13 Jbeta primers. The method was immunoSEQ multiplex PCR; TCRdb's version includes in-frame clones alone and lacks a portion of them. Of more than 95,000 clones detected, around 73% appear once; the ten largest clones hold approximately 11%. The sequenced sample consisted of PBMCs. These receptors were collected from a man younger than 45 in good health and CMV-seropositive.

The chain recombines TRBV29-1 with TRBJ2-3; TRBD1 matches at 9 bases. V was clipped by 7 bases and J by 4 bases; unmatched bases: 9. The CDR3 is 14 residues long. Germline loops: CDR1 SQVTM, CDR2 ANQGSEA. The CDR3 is CSGSRDRASDTQYF. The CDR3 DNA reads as TGCAGCGGATCTCGGGACAGGGCGTCAGATACGCAGTATTTT.

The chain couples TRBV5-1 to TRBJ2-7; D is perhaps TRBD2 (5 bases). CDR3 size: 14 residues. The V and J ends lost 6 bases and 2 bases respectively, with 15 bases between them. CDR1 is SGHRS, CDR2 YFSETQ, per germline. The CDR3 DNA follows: TGCGCCAGCAAGGATAGACTCGGGGCCTACGAGCAGTACTTC. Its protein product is CASKDRLGAYEQYF. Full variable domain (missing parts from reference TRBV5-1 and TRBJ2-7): KAGVTQTPRYLIKTRGQQVTLSCSPISGHRSVSWYQQTPGQGLQFLFEYFSETQRNKGNFPGRFSGRQFSNSRSEMNVSTLELGDSALYLCASKDRLGAYEQYFGPGTRLTVT.

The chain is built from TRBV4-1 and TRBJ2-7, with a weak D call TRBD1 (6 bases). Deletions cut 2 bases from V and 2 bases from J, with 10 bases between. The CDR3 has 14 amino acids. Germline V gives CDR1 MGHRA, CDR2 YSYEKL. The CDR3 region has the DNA TGCGCCAGCAGCCAACCCGGACAGACCTACGAGCAGTACTTC. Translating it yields CASSQPGQTYEQYF.

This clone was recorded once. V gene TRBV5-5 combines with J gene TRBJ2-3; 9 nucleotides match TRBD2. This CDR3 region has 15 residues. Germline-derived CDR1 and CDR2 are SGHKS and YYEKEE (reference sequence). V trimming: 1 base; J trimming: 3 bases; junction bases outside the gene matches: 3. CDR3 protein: CASSLSGRFTDTQYF. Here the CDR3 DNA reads TGTGCCAGCAGCTTGAGCGGGAGGTTTACAGATACGCAGTATTTT.

CDR3: CASSPRGATDTQYF. For the CDR3, the DNA is TGTGCCAGCAGCCCCAGGGGGGCCACAGATACGCAGTATTTT. The V call is TRBV11-2, the J call TRBJ2-3; tentatively, D is TRBD1 (7 bases). The length of the CDR3 is 14 residues. Per germline, CDR1 SGHAT and CDR2 FQNNGV. V dropped 5 bases and J dropped 2 bases, with 11 bases sitting between them.

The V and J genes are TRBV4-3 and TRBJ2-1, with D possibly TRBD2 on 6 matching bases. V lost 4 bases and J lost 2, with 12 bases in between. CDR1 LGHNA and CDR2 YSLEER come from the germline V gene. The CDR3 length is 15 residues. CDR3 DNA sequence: TGCGCCAGCAGCCCGGGGGAACCAGCCTACAATGAGCAGTTCTTC. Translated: CASSPGEPAYNEQFF.

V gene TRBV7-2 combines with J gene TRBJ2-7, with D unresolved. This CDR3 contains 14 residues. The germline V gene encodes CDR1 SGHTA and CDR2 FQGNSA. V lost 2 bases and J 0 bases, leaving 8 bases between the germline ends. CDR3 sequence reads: CASSLSESSYEQYF. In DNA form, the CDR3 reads TGTGCCAGCAGCTTATCTGAGAGCTCCTACGAGCAGTACTTC.

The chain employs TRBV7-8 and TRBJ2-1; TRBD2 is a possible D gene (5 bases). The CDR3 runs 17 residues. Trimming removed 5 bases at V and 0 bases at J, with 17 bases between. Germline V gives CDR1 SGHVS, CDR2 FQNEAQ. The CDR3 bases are TGTGCCAGCAGCCCCCTGGGAGCCCCCCGCTCCTACAATGAGCAGTTCTTC. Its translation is CASSPLGAPRSYNEQFF.

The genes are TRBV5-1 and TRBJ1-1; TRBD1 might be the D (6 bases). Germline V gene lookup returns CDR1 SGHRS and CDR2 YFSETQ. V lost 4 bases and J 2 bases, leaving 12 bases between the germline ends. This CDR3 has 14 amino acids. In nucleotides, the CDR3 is TGCGCCAGCAGCATAACACAGGGAAACACTGAAGCTTTCTTT. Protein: CASSITQGNTEAFF. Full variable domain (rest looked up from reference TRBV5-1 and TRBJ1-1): KAGVTQTPRYLIKTRGQQVTLSCSPISGHRSVSWYQQTPGQGLQFLFEYFSETQRNKGNFPGRFSGRQFSNSRSEMNVSTLELGDSALYLCASSITQGNTEAFFGQGTRLTVV.

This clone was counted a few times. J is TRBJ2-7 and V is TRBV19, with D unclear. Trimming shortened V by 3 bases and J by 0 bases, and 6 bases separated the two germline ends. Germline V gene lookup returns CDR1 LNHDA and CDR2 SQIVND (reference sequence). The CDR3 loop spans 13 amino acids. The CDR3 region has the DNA TGTGCCAGTAGTATTAAGAGCTCCTACGAGCAGTACTTC. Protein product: CASSIKSSYEQYF.

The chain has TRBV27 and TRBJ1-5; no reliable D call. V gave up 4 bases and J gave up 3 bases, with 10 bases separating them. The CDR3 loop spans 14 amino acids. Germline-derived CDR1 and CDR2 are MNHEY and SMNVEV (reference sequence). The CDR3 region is CASSSRLVNQPQHF. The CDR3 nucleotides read TGTGCCAGCAGTTCCCGACTCGTCAATCAGCCCCAGCATTTT.

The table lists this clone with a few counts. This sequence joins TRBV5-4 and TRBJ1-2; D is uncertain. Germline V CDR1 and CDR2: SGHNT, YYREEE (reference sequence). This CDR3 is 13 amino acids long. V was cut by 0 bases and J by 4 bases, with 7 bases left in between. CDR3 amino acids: CASSLASSYGYTF. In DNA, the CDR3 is TGTGCCAGCAGCTTGGCCTCCAGCTATGGCTACACCTTC.

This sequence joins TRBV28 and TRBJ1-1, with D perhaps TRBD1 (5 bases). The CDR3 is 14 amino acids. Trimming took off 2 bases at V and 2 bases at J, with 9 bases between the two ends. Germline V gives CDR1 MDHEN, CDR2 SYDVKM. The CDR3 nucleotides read TGTGCCAGCAGTTTAGGTGGACATAACACTGAAGCTTTCTTT. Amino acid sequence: CASSLGGHNTEAFF.

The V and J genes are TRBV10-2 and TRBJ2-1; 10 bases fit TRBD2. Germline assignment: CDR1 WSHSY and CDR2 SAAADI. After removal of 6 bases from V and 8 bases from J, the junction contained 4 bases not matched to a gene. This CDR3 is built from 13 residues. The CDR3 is CASRLAGSDEQFF. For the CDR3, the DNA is TGCGCCAGCAGACTAGCGGGATCGGATGAGCAGTTCTTC.

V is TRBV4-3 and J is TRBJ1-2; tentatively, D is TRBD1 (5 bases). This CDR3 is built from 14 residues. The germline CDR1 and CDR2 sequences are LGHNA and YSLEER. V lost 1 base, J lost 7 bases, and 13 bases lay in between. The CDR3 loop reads CASSQGGGLLGYTF. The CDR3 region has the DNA TGCGCCAGCAGCCAAGGGGGCGGCCTCCTTGGCTACACCTTC.

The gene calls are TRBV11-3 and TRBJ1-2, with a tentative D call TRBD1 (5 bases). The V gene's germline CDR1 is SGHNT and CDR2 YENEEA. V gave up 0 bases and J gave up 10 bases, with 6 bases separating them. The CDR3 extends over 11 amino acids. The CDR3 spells CASSLEGDYTF. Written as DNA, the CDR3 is TGTGCCAGCAGCTTAGAAGGGGACTACACCTTC.

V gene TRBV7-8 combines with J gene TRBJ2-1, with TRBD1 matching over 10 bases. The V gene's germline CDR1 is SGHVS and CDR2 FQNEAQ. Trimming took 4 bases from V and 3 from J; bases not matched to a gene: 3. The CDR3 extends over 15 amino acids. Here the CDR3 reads CASSSGTGDYNEQFF. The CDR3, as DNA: TGTGCCAGCAGCTCCGGGACAGGGGACTACAATGAGCAGTTCTTC. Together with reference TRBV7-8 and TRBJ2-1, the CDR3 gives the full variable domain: GAGVSQSPRYKVAKRGQDVALRCDPISGHVSLFWYQQALGQGPEFLTYFQNEAQLDKSGLPSDRFFAERPEGSVSTLKIQRTQQEDSAVYLCASSSGTGDYNEQFFGPGTRLTVL.

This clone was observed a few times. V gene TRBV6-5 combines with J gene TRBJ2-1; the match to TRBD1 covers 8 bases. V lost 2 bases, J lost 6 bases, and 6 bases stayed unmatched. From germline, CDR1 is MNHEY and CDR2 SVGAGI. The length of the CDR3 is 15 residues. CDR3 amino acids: CASSYKDRETNEQFF. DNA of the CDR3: TGTGCCAGCAGTTACAAGGACAGGGAAACCAATGAGCAGTTCTTC.

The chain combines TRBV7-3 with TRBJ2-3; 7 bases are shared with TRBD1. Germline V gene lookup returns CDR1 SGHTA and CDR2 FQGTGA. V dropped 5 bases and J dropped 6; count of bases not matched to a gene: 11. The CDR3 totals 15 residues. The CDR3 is CASSAQWDRLDTQYF. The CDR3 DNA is TGTGCCAGCAGCGCTCAATGGGACAGACTTGATACGCAGTATTTT.

CDR3 protein: CASTGGGPNEQFF. The CDR3, as DNA: TGTGCCTCCACGGGAGGGGGCCCCAATGAGCAGTTCTTC. The V and J genes are TRBV30 and TRBJ2-1, with D perhaps TRBD2 (8 bases). Germline V gives CDR1 GTSNPN, CDR2 SVGIG (reference sequence). The CDR3 runs to 13 residues. Deletions cut 7 bases from V and 6 bases from J, with 16 bases between.

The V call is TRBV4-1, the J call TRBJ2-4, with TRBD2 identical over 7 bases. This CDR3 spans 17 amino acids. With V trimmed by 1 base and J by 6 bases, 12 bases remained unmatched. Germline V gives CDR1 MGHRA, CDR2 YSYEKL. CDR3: CASSQGGGRGHGNIQYF. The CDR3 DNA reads TGCGCCAGCAGCCAAGGGGGGGGAAGAGGACATGGAAACATTCAGTACTTC.

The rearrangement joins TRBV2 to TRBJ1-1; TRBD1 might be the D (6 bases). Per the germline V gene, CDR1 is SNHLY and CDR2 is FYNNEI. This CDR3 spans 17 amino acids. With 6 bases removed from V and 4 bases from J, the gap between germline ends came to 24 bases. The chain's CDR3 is CASRGVWGGGEGTEAFF. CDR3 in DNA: TGTGCCAGCAGGGGGGTCTGGGGGGGCGGCGAGGGCACTGAAGCTTTCTTT.

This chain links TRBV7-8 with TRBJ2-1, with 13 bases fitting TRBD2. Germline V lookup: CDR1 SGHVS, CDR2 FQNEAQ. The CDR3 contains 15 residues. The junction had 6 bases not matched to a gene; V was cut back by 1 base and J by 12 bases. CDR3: CASSLVGLAGDAQFF. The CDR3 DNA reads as TGTGCCAGCAGCTTAGTCGGACTAGCGGGAGACGCGCAGTTCTTC.

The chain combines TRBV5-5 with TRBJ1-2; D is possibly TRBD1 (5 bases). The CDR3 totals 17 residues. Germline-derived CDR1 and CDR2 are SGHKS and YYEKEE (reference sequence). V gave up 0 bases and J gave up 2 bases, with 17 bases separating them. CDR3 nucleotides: TGTGCCAGCAGCTTGGTCCCTGGACAACTCGACAACTATGGCTACACCTTC. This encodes CASSLVPGQLDNYGYTF.

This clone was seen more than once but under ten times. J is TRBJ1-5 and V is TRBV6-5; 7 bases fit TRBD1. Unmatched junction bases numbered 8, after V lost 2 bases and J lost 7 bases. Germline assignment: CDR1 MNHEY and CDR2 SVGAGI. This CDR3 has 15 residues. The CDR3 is CASSYTTGVGQPQHF. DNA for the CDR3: TGTGCCAGCAGTTACACTACAGGGGTTGGACAGCCCCAGCATTTT.

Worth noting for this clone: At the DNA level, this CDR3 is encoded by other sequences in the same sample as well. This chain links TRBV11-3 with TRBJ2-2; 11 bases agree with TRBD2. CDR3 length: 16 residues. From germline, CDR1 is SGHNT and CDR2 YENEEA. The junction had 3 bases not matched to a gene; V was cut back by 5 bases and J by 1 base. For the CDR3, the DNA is TGTGCCAGCAGCCCTGGGACTAGCGGGAACACCGGGGAGCTGTTTTTT. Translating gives CASSPGTSGNTGELFF. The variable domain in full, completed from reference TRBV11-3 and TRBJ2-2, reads EAGVVQSPRYKIIEKKQPVAFWCNPISGHNTLYWYLQNLGQGPELLIRYENEEAVDDSQLPKDRFSAERLKGVDSTLKIQPAELGDSAVYLCASSPGTSGNTGELFFGEGSRLTVL.

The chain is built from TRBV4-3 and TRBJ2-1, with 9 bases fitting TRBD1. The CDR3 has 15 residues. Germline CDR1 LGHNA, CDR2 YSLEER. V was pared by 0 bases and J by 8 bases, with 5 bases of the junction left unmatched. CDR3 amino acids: CASSQDPGQGHEQFF. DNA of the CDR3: TGCGCCAGCAGCCAAGACCCGGGACAGGGCCATGAGCAGTTCTTC.